These 12 T cell receptor beta chains originate from one sample sequenced in a study of Ad26.COV2.S vaccination and SARS-CoV-2 variants. Produced via immunoSEQ multiplex PCR; TCRdb's table is partial and in-frame only. The sample carries about 680,000 clones, 89% recorded once. Documented treatment: 15 to 20 received Ad26.COV2.S at low or high dose, single or two shots; roughly five received placebo; per-sample allocation not given. The samples were gathered on day 63 after the first injection of vaccine or placebo. Source: peripheral blood, taken in a trial of Ad26.COV2.S vaccine versus placebo. The receptor set was obtained from a person aged 18-60 years who received the Ad26.COV2.S COVID-19 vaccine or a placebo.

The rearrangement uses TRBV11-2 and TRBJ2-5, with D tentatively TRBD1 (5 bases). Trimming removed 2 bases at V and 2 bases at J, with 9 bases between. CDR1 SGHAT and CDR2 FQNNGV come from the germline V gene. CDR3 length: 14 residues. The CDR3 DNA reads TGTGCCAGCAGCTTACCAGGGCCACAAGAGACCCAGTACTTC. Its translation is CASSLPGPQETQYF.

The chain links TRBV6-1 to TRBJ2-7; the D is unclear. Trimming shortened V by 0 bases and J by 4 bases, and 10 bases separated the two germline ends. Per the germline V gene, CDR1 is MNHNS and CDR2 is SASEGT. This CDR3 contains 14 residues. The CDR3 here is CASSEAHLFYEQYF. CDR3 nucleotide sequence: TGTGCCAGCAGTGAAGCCCACCTATTTTACGAGCAGTACTTC.

The chain is built from TRBV27 and TRBJ2-3; no definite D call. V was cut by 6 bases and J by 2 bases, with 15 bases left in between. This CDR3 is built from 15 residues. The germline V gene encodes CDR1 MNHEY and CDR2 SMNVEV (reference sequence). The CDR3 here is CASSSWGGPTDTQYF. The CDR3 nucleotides are TGTGCCAGCAGCTCCTGGGGTGGGCCCACAGATACGCAGTATTTT.

The V gene is TRBV2, the J gene TRBJ2-3; 7 bases agree with TRBD2. The CDR3 sequence is 16 residues long. V lost 6 bases and J lost 2; bases outside the gene matches: 11. Germline values: CDR1 SNHLY, CDR2 FYNNEI. The CDR3 coding sequence is TGTGCCAGCAGATCCGGGATGCGGGAGTTCACAGATACGCAGTATTTT. Encoded protein: CASRSGMREFTDTQYF.

J is TRBJ2-2 and V is TRBV30; possible D gene TRBD2, 7 bases. CDR1 and CDR2 from the germline V gene are GTSNPN and SVGIG (reference sequence). This CDR3 is 13 amino acids long. Trimming pared 2 bases from V and 7 bases from J, leaving 11 bases between. The CDR3 region has the DNA TGTGCCTGGAGTAGGGGGGGCGGCGGGGAGCTGTTTTTT. The encoded protein is CAWSRGGGGELFF.

This clone was observed a single time. The chain is built from TRBV27 and TRBJ2-1; TRBD2 matches 9 bases. V was clipped by 4 bases and J by 7 bases; unmatched bases: 8. The CDR3 runs 15 residues. The germline V gene encodes CDR1 MNHEY and CDR2 SMNVEV (reference sequence). The CDR3 region has the DNA TGTGCCAGCAGTTCCCCAGCGGGGGGCCGGAATGAGCAGTTCTTC. Protein: CASSSPAGGRNEQFF.

The chain uses TRBV30 and TRBJ1-5; D is ambiguous. The germline V and J ends were trimmed by 1 base and 10 bases, with 14 bases remaining between them. The germline CDR1 and CDR2 sequences are GTSNPN and SVGIG (reference sequence). The CDR3 length is 13 residues. The DNA of the CDR3 is TGTGCCTGGAGTGACGGGGTTTACAGCCCCCAGCATTTT. Amino acids: CAWSDGVYSPQHF.

This chain connects TRBV15 to TRBJ1-2; D is possibly TRBD1 (6 bases). The CDR3 sequence is 13 residues long. Germline loops: CDR1 LNHNV, CDR2 YYDKDF (reference sequence). Trimming left V 0 bases short and J 7 bases short, with 9 bases between. Written as DNA, the CDR3 is TGTGCCACCAGCAGAGAGGGGGCTAGTGGCTACACCTTC. Its protein is CATSREGASGYTF.

Here the CDR3 DNA reads TGTGCCAGCAGCCTCCTGACTAGCGGGAGCGGAGATACGCAGTATTTT. This translates into CASSLLTSGSGDTQYF. V usage is TRBV5-5 and J usage is TRBJ2-3; 12 nucleotides match TRBD2. The V and J ends lost 4 bases and 5 bases, in that order; junction bases with no gene match: 8. The CDR3 sequence is 16 residues long. CDR1 SGHKS and CDR2 YYEKEE come from the germline V gene (reference sequence).

The rearrangement joins TRBV20-1 to TRBJ1-2; D ambiguous. Looked up from germline, CDR1 is DFQATT and CDR2 is SNEGSKA (reference sequence). The CDR3 totals 11 residues. V was shortened by 1 base and J by 3 bases, with 3 bases between the two germline ends. The CDR3 here is CSARAHYGYTF. The CDR3 DNA reads TGCAGTGCTAGAGCGCACTATGGCTACACCTTC.

The CDR3 loop reads CATSDSTMRPVETQYF. The DNA of the CDR3 is TGTGCCACCAGTGATTCCACAATGAGGCCGGTAGAGACCCAGTACTTC. V is TRBV24-1 and J is TRBJ2-5; D is undetermined. The length of the CDR3 is 16 residues. Per germline, CDR1 KGHDR and CDR2 SFDVKD. Trimming pared 2 bases from V and 4 bases from J, leaving 16 bases between.

The chain uses TRBV19 and TRBJ1-4, with a tentative D call TRBD1 (5 bases). The length of the CDR3 is 16 residues. CDR1 is LNHDA, CDR2 SQIVND, per germline (reference sequence). Between the trimmed V and J ends, which lost 7 bases and 4 bases, there was a span of 19 bases. The CDR3, as DNA: TGTGCCAGTACCCCGGGACCTGGTAGGAGTAATGAAAAACTGTTTTTT. Translated: CASTPGPGRSNEKLFF.